What follows are 11 T cell receptor beta chains derived from one specimen sequenced in a study of blood T cells in healthy people across ages (dated by TCRdb to between 2014 and 2017). Receptor amplification or capture employed 5' RACE. The instrument was an Illumina HiSeq 2500. The second PCR ran for roughly 7 to 12 cycles and used a J-beta primer mix along with a sample-barcoded 5' primer. TCRdb cleaned the public reads at Q25 with fastp, built clones with MiXCR and kept in-frame beta chains. Rows are unified per CDR3 protein, each entry keeping the most common DNA and genes. For this sample there are around 1.7 million distinct CDR3 sequences; about 30% appear just once. 7.7% of the sample is taken by the ten largest. Sequenced material: blood. The receptors stem from a woman aged 25 to 45 in good health.

This sequence joins TRBV5-1 and TRBJ2-3; 7 bases are shared with TRBD1. The CDR3 spans 17 residues. J lost 0 bases, V lost 4 bases, and 11 bases had no gene match. Looked up from germline, CDR1 is SGHRS and CDR2 is YFSETQ. The CDR3 loop reads CASSTYPGTVSTDTQYF. The CDR3 nucleotides read TGCGCCAGCAGCACTTATCCCGGGACAGTTAGCACAGATACGCAGTATTTT.

The genes are TRBV7-2 and TRBJ2-1, with D possibly being TRBD2 (6 bases). With 5 bases removed from V and 9 bases from J, the gap between germline ends came to 20 bases. Germline CDR1 reads SGHTA; CDR2 reads FQGNSA. The length of the CDR3 is 15 residues. The chain's CDR3 is CASSRRAGRTIEQFF. The CDR3 nucleotides are TGTGCCAGCAGCCGGAGGGCAGGCCGGACCATTGAGCAGTTCTTC.

This chain links TRBV7-2 with TRBJ2-3; no firm D call. The V gene lost 2 bases and the J gene lost 6 bases, with 12 bases spanning the gap. The CDR3 extends over 14 amino acids. Per germline, CDR1 SGHTA and CDR2 FQGNSA. The DNA for the CDR3 is TGTGCCAGCAGCTTAAATAGTCGTATGGATACGCAGTATTTT. Translated: CASSLNSRMDTQYF.

The chain recombines TRBV15 with TRBJ2-5; the match to TRBD2 covers 7 bases. CDR3 length: 17 amino acids. The trim removed 5 bases at V and 2 bases at J, leaving 14 bases unmatched. Germline values: CDR1 LNHNV, CDR2 YYDKDF (reference sequence). CDR3 region: CATSPELDPGGQETQYF. CDR3 nucleotides: TGTGCCACCAGCCCCGAGTTAGACCCCGGGGGGCAAGAGACCCAGTACTTC.

The chain has TRBV5-4 and TRBJ2-1; 11 bases map to TRBD2. Germline V lookup: CDR1 SGHNT, CDR2 YYREEE (reference sequence). The ends lost 2 bases at V and 10 bases at J; junction bases unmatched: 8. There are 15 residues in the CDR3. The DNA of the CDR3 is TGTGCCAGCAGCTTTCTCACGGGACTAGCGGTAGAGCAGTTCTTC. Translating it yields CASSFLTGLAVEQFF.

A word on this clonotype: This may be a read error: a much more frequent sequence differs by one nucleotide. This sequence joins TRBV28 and TRBJ2-7; a weak D match, TRBD2 (5 bases). This CDR3 spans 14 amino acids. From germline, CDR1 is MDHEN and CDR2 SYDVKM. The V gene lost 3 bases and the J gene lost 3 bases, with 12 bases spanning the gap. CDR3 bases: TGTGCCAGCAGTTTTAGGATAGGGAGCTACGAGCAGTACTTC. Translation: CASSFRIGSYEQYF. Based on the CDR3 plus reference TRBV28 and TRBJ2-7, the full variable domain is DVKVTQSSRYLVKRTGEKVFLECVQDMDHENMFWYRQDPGLGLRLIYFSYDVKMKEKGDIPEGYSVSREKKERFSLILESASTNQTSMYLCASSFRIGSYEQYFGPGTRLTVT.

V and J are TRBV20-1 and TRBJ2-2; D might be TRBD1 or TRBD2, each matching 5 bases. V shed 2 bases and J shed 7 bases, with 17 bases lying between them. Germline V gene data show CDR1 as DFQATT and CDR2 as SNEGSKA (reference sequence). The CDR3 loop spans 15 amino acids. CDR3 amino acids: CSARPAGTLNGELFF. The CDR3 DNA sequence: TGCAGTGCTAGACCCGCCGGGACGCTAAACGGGGAGCTGTTTTTT.

This clonotype was detected a few times. CDR3 loop: CSARGLSSGNTIYF. The CDR3 DNA reads TGCAGTGCTAGAGGGCTAAGCTCTGGAAACACCATATATTTT. The chain carries TRBV20-1 and TRBJ1-3; D is uncertain. The CDR3 is made up of 14 amino acids. Looked up from germline, CDR1 is DFQATT and CDR2 is SNEGSKA (reference sequence). V was clipped by 1 base and J by 0 bases, with 7 bases between them.

This clonotype was seen more than once but under ten times. The V and J genes are TRBV7-2 and TRBJ2-7, with D perhaps assigned TRBD1 or TRBD2 (6 bases each). Between the trimmed V and J ends, which lost 4 bases and 4 bases, there was a span of 11 bases. Per germline, CDR1 SGHTA and CDR2 FQGNSA. This CDR3 contains 13 residues. DNA of the CDR3: TGTGCCAGCAGCTGGGGGGCGGAGTACGAGCAGTACTTC. This encodes CASSWGAEYEQYF.

A few counts support this clonotype. The chain uses TRBV5-6 and TRBJ1-2, with D uncertain. The CDR3 spans 13 residues. Between the trimmed V and J ends, which lost 6 bases and 1 base, there was a span of 10 bases. Germline V gene data show CDR1 as SGHDT and CDR2 as YYEEEE. CDR3 amino acids: CASTYTINYGYTF. The CDR3 DNA sequence: TGTGCCAGCACCTATACCATTAACTATGGCTACACCTTC.

A word on this clonotype: A much larger clone lies a single base off, so this may be a read error. The chain links TRBV20-1 to TRBJ2-5; a weak D match, TRBD2 (6 bases). Per the germline V gene, CDR1 is DFQATT and CDR2 is SNEGSKA (reference sequence). This CDR3 spans 14 amino acids. The chain's CDR3 is CSAHLPGEQGTQYF. In DNA form, the CDR3 reads TGCAGTGCTCATCTTCCGGGGGAACAAGGGACCCAGTACTTC.